These T cell receptor beta chains were read from a single sample in a study of Graves' ophthalmopathy and Graves' hyperthyroidism. TCRdb analysed the multiplex PCR reads with MiXCR anew, one entry per CDR3 protein. This repertoire shows hundreds of thousands of distinct CDR3 sequences, roughly two fifths found once; its top ten account for 3% to 4%. The sequenced sample consisted of peripheral blood. The source is an adult man with Graves' ophthalmopathy. CDR3s include the opening cysteine and the closing phenylalanine or tryptophan. Each record gives: D gene, V gene, J gene, clone size, CDR3 protein, CDR3 DNA. D genes are given only for firm matches. The size of a clone is reported for some rows only, either as once, few or many, or as a class for expanded clones.

d_gene: TRBD1
v_gene: TRBV7-9
j_gene: TRBJ1-4
abundance: NA
CDR3aa: CASSPRGQGEKLFF
CDR3nt: TGTGCCAGCAGTCCCCGGGGACAGGGCGAAAAACTGTTTTTT

d_gene: TRBD2
v_gene: TRBV5-1
j_gene: TRBJ2-5
abundance: few
CDR3aa: CASSPGGLAPETQYF
CDR3nt: TGCGCCAGCAGCCCGGGGGGACTAGCTCCGGAGACCCAGTACTTC

d_gene: NA
v_gene: TRBV25-1
j_gene: TRBJ1-6
abundance: NA
CDR3aa: CASMGSHLHSPLHF
CDR3nt: TGTGCCAGCATGGGTAGTCACCTCCATTCACCCCTCCACTTT

d_gene: TRBD2
v_gene: TRBV2
j_gene: TRBJ2-7
abundance: many
CDR3aa: CASSVPTSGRASYEQYF
CDR3nt: TGTGCCAGCAGTGTTCCGACTAGCGGGAGGGCATCCTACGAGCAGTACTTC

d_gene: NA
v_gene: TRBV11-2
j_gene: TRBJ2-5
abundance: many
CDR3aa: CASSILAGRRKETQYF
CDR3nt: TGTGCCAGCAGCATCCTGGCGGGGAGGAGAAAAGAGACCCAGTACTTC

d_gene: TRBD1
v_gene: TRBV7-9
j_gene: TRBJ1-3
abundance: NA
CDR3aa: CASSLARGQGVARGNTIYF
CDR3nt: TGTGCCAGCAGCTTAGCGCGGGGACAGGGAGTCGCTCGTGGAAACACCATATATTTT

d_gene: TRBD2
v_gene: TRBV7-3
j_gene: TRBJ2-2
abundance: NA
CDR3aa: CASSPGGQDYTGELFF
CDR3nt: TGTGCCAGCAGCCCGGGGGGGCAGGATTACACCGGGGAGCTGTTTTTT

d_gene: NA
v_gene: TRBV29-1
j_gene: TRBJ1-1
abundance: NA
CDR3aa: CSQEWGTEAFF
CDR3nt: TGCAGCCAAGAATGGGGGACTGAAGCTTTCTTT

d_gene: TRBD2
v_gene: TRBV7-6
j_gene: TRBJ2-5
abundance: many
CDR3aa: CASSFPSGGAGTQYF
CDR3nt: TGTGCCAGCAGCTTTCCAAGCGGGGGGGCGGGGACCCAGTACTTC

d_gene: NA
v_gene: TRBV7-9
j_gene: TRBJ2-7
abundance: NA
CDR3aa: CASSLRGLPYEQYF
CDR3nt: TGTGCCAGCAGCCTCCGGGGGCTTCCCTACGAGCAGTACTTC

d_gene: NA
v_gene: TRBV7-9
j_gene: TRBJ1-6
abundance: NA
CDR3aa: CASTPGLNSPLHF
CDR3nt: TGTGCCAGCACCCCCGGTCTGAATTCACCCCTCCACTTT

d_gene: TRBD1
v_gene: TRBV5-1
j_gene: TRBJ2-7
abundance: NA
CDR3aa: CASSLPGTGGYEQYF
CDR3nt: TGCGCCAGCAGCTTGCCCGGGACAGGGGGCTACGAGCAGTACTTC

d_gene: NA
v_gene: TRBV14
j_gene: TRBJ2-2
abundance: NA
CDR3aa: CASSLARTFPTGELFF
CDR3nt: TGTGCCAGCAGCCTTGCAAGGACTTTCCCCACCGGGGAGCTGTTTTTT

d_gene: NA
v_gene: TRBV25-1
j_gene: TRBJ1-3
abundance: NA
CDR3aa: CASSEIQYSGNTIYF
CDR3nt: TGTGCCAGCAGTGAGATCCAATACTCTGGAAACACCATATATTTT

d_gene: TRBD1
v_gene: TRBV10-3
j_gene: TRBJ2-7
abundance: few
CDR3aa: CASSLHPRQGIPYEQYF
CDR3nt: TGTGCCAGCAGTTTACATCCACGACAGGGTATCCCTTACGAGCAGTACTTC

d_gene: NA
v_gene: TRBV7-6
j_gene: TRBJ1-1
abundance: many
CDR3aa: CASSLAQGLNTEAFF
CDR3nt: TGTGCCAGCAGCTTAGCACAGGGATTGAACACTGAAGCTTTCTTT

d_gene: NA
v_gene: TRBV20-1
j_gene: TRBJ2-5
abundance: many
CDR3aa: CSARVGLGPVETQYF
CDR3nt: TGCAGTGCTAGAGTGGGTCTGGGGCCGGTGGAGACCCAGTACTTC

d_gene: NA
v_gene: TRBV12-3/TRBV12-4
j_gene: TRBJ1-1
abundance: many
CDR3aa: CASRREGTEAFF
CDR3nt: TGTGCCAGCAGGCGGGAGGGGACTGAAGCTTTCTTT

d_gene: NA
v_gene: TRBV6-6
j_gene: TRBJ1-2
abundance: NA
CDR3aa: CASSYKGGYGHTF
CDR3nt: TGTGCCAGCAGTTATAAGGGAGGATATGGCCACACCTTC

d_gene: NA
v_gene: TRBV29-1
j_gene: TRBJ2-1
abundance: NA
CDR3aa: CSVPGPYNEQFF
CDR3nt: TGCAGCGTTCCGGGACCCTACAATGAGCAGTTCTTC

d_gene: NA
v_gene: TRBV4-1
j_gene: TRBJ1-1
abundance: NA
CDR3aa: CASSQEVKNTEAFF
CDR3nt: TGCGCCAGCAGCCAAGAGGTCAAGAACACTGAAGCTTTCTTT

d_gene: NA
v_gene: TRBV20-1
j_gene: TRBJ2-7
abundance: few
CDR3aa: CSASPLGGAAYEQYF
CDR3nt: TGCAGTGCTAGCCCCCTCGGCGGGGCAGCCTACGAGCAGTACTTC

d_gene: TRBD2
v_gene: TRBV25-1
j_gene: TRBJ2-5
abundance: NA
CDR3aa: CASSERLAENYGQYF
CDR3nt: TGTGCCAGCAGTGAAAGACTAGCCGAGAACTACGGGCAGTACTTC

d_gene: NA
v_gene: TRBV7-6
j_gene: TRBJ2-7
abundance: NA
CDR3aa: CASSRPPDGSSYEQYF
CDR3nt: TGTGCCAGCAGCCGACCCCCCGACGGGAGTTCCTACGAGCAGTACTTC

d_gene: NA
v_gene: TRBV6-6
j_gene: TRBJ1-4
abundance: many
CDR3aa: CASSYMVRNEKLFF
CDR3nt: TGTGCCAGCAGTTACATGGTCAGAAATGAAAAACTGTTTTTT

d_gene: NA
v_gene: TRBV29-1
j_gene: TRBJ2-2
abundance: NA
CDR3aa: CSPTGELFF
CDR3nt: TGCAGCCCAACCGGGGAGCTGTTTTTT

d_gene: NA
v_gene: TRBV11-1
j_gene: TRBJ1-1
abundance: NA
CDR3aa: CASSKEEAFF
CDR3nt: TGTGCCAGCAGTAAGGAAGAAGCTTTCTTT

d_gene: TRBD2
v_gene: TRBV5-1
j_gene: TRBJ2-7
abundance: few
CDR3aa: CASRALPGLAGSYEQYF
CDR3nt: TGCGCCAGCAGGGCTTTACCGGGACTAGCGGGCTCCTACGAGCAGTACTTC

d_gene: TRBD1
v_gene: TRBV29-1
j_gene: TRBJ1-2
abundance: many
CDR3aa: CSAGQGGYGYTF
CDR3nt: TGCAGCGCGGGACAGGGGGGGTATGGCTACACCTTC

d_gene: TRBD1
v_gene: TRBV7-3
j_gene: TRBJ1-4
abundance: NA
CDR3aa: CASSLKARGTGTVHEKLFF
CDR3nt: TGTGCCAGCAGCTTAAAGGCGAGGGGGACAGGGACGGTTCATGAAAAACTGTTTTTT

d_gene: NA
v_gene: TRBV27
j_gene: TRBJ1-5
abundance: few
CDR3aa: CASSLSGINQPQHF
CDR3nt: TGTGCCAGCAGTTTATCAGGGATCAATCAGCCCCAGCATTTT

d_gene: NA
v_gene: TRBV6-5
j_gene: TRBJ1-5
abundance: many
CDR3aa: CASSPGHLQPQHF
CDR3nt: TGTGCCAGCAGCCCGGGACACCTTCAGCCCCAGCATTTT

d_gene: NA
v_gene: TRBV6-5
j_gene: TRBJ1-4
abundance: NA
CDR3aa: CATSPTNEKLFF
CDR3nt: TGTGCCACGTCACCGACTAATGAAAAACTGTTTTTT

d_gene: NA
v_gene: TRBV7-9
j_gene: TRBJ1-1
abundance: many
CDR3aa: CASSPPTRTPEAFF
CDR3nt: TGTGCCAGCAGCCCCCCTACGAGGACACCCGAAGCTTTCTTT

d_gene: NA
v_gene: TRBV3-1
j_gene: TRBJ1-6
abundance: many
CDR3aa: CASSQQGISSPLHF
CDR3nt: TGTGCCAGCAGCCAACAGGGGATTAGTTCACCCCTCCACTTT

d_gene: NA
v_gene: TRBV6-5
j_gene: TRBJ2-5
abundance: many
CDR3aa: CASSNEQTQYF
CDR3nt: TGTGCCAGCAGTAACGAACAGACCCAGTACTTC

d_gene: NA
v_gene: TRBV2
j_gene: TRBJ1-5
abundance: NA
CDR3aa: CASRGEGARLINQPQHF
CDR3nt: TGTGCCAGCAGAGGTGAAGGGGCCCGATTAATAAATCAGCCCCAGCATTTT

d_gene: NA
v_gene: TRBV6-8
j_gene: TRBJ1-5
abundance: few
CDR3aa: CASSSPRGNQPQHF
CDR3nt: TGTGCCAGCAGTTCCCCCAGGGGCAATCAGCCCCAGCATTTT

d_gene: TRBD2
v_gene: TRBV9
j_gene: TRBJ2-5
abundance: few
CDR3aa: CASRLAGGEETQYF
CDR3nt: TGTGCCAGCAGGCTAGCGGGAGGGGAAGAGACCCAGTACTTC

d_gene: NA
v_gene: TRBV2
j_gene: TRBJ1-3
abundance: many
CDR3aa: CASRPNFTVCSGNTIYF
CDR3nt: TGTGCCAGCAGGCCAAACTTTACTGTTTGCTCTGGAAACACCATATATTTT

d_gene: TRBD1
v_gene: TRBV12-3/TRBV12-4
j_gene: TRBJ2-7
abundance: many
CDR3aa: CASRKTGNDEQYF
CDR3nt: TGTGCCAGCAGAAAGACAGGGAATGACGAGCAGTACTTC

d_gene: NA
v_gene: TRBV19
j_gene: TRBJ1-4
abundance: many
CDR3aa: CASSLPTGGGEKLFF
CDR3nt: TGTGCCAGTAGTTTACCCACCGGGGGAGGTGAAAAACTGTTTTTT

d_gene: NA
v_gene: TRBV15
j_gene: TRBJ1-5
abundance: NA
CDR3aa: CATSSQTGLNQPQHF
CDR3nt: TGTGCCACCAGCAGCCAGACAGGACTAAATCAGCCCCAGCATTTT

d_gene: TRBD1
v_gene: TRBV25-1
j_gene: TRBJ1-6
abundance: many
CDR3aa: CASSERGTGSSYNSPLHF
CDR3nt: TGTGCCAGCAGTGAACGAGGGACAGGAAGCTCCTATAATTCACCCCTCCACTTT

d_gene: NA
v_gene: TRBV14
j_gene: TRBJ1-1
abundance: many
CDR3aa: CASGLYTEAFF
CDR3nt: TGTGCCAGCGGTCTGTACACTGAAGCTTTCTTT

d_gene: NA
v_gene: TRBV14
j_gene: TRBJ2-5
abundance: many
CDR3aa: CASSQVSNQETQYF
CDR3nt: TGTGCCAGCAGCCAAGTTTCGAACCAAGAGACCCAGTACTTC

d_gene: TRBD1
v_gene: TRBV2
j_gene: TRBJ2-6
abundance: once
CDR3aa: CASRGQARSGANVLTF
CDR3nt: TGTGCCAGCAGGGGACAGGCTCGCTCTGGGGCCAACGTCCTGACTTTC

d_gene: NA
v_gene: TRBV7-9
j_gene: TRBJ1-2
abundance: many
CDR3aa: CASSPPTVLSWGYTF
CDR3nt: TGTGCCAGCAGCCCGCCGACAGTCTTGTCCTGGGGCTACACCTTC

d_gene: NA
v_gene: TRBV20-1
j_gene: TRBJ1-5
abundance: NA
CDR3aa: CSAPGSGNQPQHF
CDR3nt: TGCAGTGCTCCCGGGTCAGGGAATCAGCCCCAGCATTTT

d_gene: TRBD1
v_gene: TRBV7-2
j_gene: TRBJ2-7
abundance: NA
CDR3aa: CASSEARGTLEQYF
CDR3nt: TGTGCCAGCAGCGAAGCCAGGGGGACGCTCGAGCAGTACTTC

d_gene: NA
v_gene: TRBV29-1
j_gene: TRBJ2-3
abundance: many
CDR3aa: CSVRLTQRDTQYF
CDR3nt: TGCAGCGTTCGCCTGACCCAGAGGGATACGCAGTATTTT

d_gene: TRBD1
v_gene: TRBV7-6
j_gene: TRBJ1-3
abundance: NA
CDR3aa: CTTSLGTGGAGNTIYF
CDR3nt: TGTACCACCAGCTTGGGGACAGGGGGGGCTGGAAACACCATATATTTT

d_gene: NA
v_gene: TRBV29-1
j_gene: TRBJ1-1
abundance: many
CDR3aa: CSVDRNTEAFF
CDR3nt: TGCAGCGTTGACAGGAACACTGAAGCTTTCTTT

d_gene: NA
v_gene: TRBV2
j_gene: TRBJ2-7
abundance: many
CDR3aa: CASKGTDSTEQYF
CDR3nt: TGTGCCAGCAAAGGGACCGACAGTACCGAGCAGTACTTC